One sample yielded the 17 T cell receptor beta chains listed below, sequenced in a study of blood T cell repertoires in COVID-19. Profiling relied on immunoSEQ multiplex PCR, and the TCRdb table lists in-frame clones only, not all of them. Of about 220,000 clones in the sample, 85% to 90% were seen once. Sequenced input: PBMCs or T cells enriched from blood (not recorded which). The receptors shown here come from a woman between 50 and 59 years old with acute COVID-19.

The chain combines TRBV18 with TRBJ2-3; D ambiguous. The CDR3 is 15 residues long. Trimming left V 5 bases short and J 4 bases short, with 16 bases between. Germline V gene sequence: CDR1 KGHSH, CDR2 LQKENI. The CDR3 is CASSFIAGRPDTQYF. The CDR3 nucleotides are TGTGCCAGCTCATTCATAGCTGGTCGTCCAGATACGCAGTATTTT.

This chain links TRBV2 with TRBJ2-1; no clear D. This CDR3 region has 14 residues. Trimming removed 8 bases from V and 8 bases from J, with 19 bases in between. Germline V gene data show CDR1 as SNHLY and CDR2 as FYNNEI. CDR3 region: CASVTGLGPYEQFF. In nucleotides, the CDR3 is TGTGCCAGCGTAACCGGCCTAGGCCCCTATGAGCAGTTCTTC.

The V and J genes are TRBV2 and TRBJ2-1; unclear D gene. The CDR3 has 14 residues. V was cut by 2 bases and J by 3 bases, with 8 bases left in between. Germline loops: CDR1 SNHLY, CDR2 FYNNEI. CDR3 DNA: TGTGCCAGCAGTGAAATTCGGGTCTACAATGAGCAGTTCTTC. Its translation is CASSEIRVYNEQFF. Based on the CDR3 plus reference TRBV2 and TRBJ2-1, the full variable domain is EPEVTQTPSHQVTQMGQEVILRCVPISNHLYFYWYRQILGQKVEFLVSFYNNEISEKSEIFDDQFSVERPDGSNFTLKIRSTKLEDSAMYFCASSEIRVYNEQFFGPGTRLTVL.

CDR3: CASRENRGQGNQPQHF. For the CDR3, the DNA is TGTGCCAGCAGGGAAAACAGGGGGCAAGGCAATCAGCCCCAGCATTTT. The chain is built from TRBV6-1 and TRBJ1-5; 9 bases align to TRBD1. Germline V lookup: CDR1 MNHNS, CDR2 SASEGT. CDR3 length: 16 amino acids. The V gene end was trimmed by 6 bases and the J gene end by 2 bases; junction bases not matched to a gene: 8.

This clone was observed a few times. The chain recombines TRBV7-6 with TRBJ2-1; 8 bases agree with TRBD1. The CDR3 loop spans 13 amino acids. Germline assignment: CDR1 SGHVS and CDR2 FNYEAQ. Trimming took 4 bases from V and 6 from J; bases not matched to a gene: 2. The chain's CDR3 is CASSWTGTNEQFF. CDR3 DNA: TGTGCCAGCAGCTGGACAGGGACCAATGAGCAGTTCTTC.

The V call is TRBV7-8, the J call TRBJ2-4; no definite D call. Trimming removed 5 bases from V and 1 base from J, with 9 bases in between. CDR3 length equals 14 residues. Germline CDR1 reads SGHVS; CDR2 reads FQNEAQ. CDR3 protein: CASSRDWAKNIQYF. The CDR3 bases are TGTGCCAGCAGCAGAGACTGGGCCAAAAACATTCAGTACTTC.

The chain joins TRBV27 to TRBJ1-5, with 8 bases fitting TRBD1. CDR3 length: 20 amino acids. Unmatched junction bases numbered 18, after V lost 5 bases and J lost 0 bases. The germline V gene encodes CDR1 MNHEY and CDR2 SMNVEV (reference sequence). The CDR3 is CASSGTGGDSYKYSNQPQHF. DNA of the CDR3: TGTGCCAGCAGTGGAACAGGGGGTGATTCCTATAAATATAGCAATCAGCCCCAGCATTTT.

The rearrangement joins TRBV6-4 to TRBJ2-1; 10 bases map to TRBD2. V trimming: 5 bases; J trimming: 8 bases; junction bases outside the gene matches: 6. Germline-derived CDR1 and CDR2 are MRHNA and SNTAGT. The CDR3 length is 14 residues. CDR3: CASSRVAGGYEQFF. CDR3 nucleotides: TGTGCCAGCAGTAGAGTAGCGGGAGGCTATGAGCAGTTCTTC.

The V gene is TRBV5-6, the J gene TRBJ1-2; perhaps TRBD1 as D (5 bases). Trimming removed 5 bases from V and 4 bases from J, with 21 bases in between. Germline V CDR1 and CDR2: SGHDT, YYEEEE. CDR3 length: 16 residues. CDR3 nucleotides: TGTGCCAGCAGTTCTAACAAGGACAAAAAAGGCTATGGCTACACCTTC. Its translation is CASSSNKDKKGYGYTF.

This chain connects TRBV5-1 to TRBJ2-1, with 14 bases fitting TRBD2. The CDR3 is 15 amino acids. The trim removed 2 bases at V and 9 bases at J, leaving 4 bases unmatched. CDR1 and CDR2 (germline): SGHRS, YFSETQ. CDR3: CASSFGTSGSGEQFF. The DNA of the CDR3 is TGCGCCAGCAGCTTTGGGACTAGCGGGAGTGGTGAGCAGTTCTTC.

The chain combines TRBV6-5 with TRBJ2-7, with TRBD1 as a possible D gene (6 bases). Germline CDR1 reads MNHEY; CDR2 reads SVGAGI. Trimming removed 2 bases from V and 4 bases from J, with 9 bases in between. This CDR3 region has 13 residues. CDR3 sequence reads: CASSYLQGYEQYF. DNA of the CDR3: TGTGCCAGCAGTTACCTACAGGGATACGAGCAGTACTTC.

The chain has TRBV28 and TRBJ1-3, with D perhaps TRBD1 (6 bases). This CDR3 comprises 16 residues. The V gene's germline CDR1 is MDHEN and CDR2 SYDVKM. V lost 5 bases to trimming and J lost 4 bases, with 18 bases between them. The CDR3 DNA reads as TGTGCCAGCAGTGTAGGGCGGGGGCAGTTAGGAAACACCATATATTTT. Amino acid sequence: CASSVGRGQLGNTIYF. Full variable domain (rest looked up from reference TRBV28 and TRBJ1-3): DVKVTQSSRYLVKRTGEKVFLECVQDMDHENMFWYRQDPGLGLRLIYFSYDVKMKEKGDIPEGYSVSREKKERFSLILESASTNQTSMYLCASSVGRGQLGNTIYFGEGSWLTVV.

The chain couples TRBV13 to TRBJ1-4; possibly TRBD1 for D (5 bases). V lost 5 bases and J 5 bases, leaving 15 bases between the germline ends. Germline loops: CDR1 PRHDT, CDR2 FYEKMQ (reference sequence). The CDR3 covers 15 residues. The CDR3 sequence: CASSRLRGGNEKLFF. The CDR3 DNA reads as TGTGCCAGCAGCCGCCTCCGGGGGGGAAATGAAAAACTGTTTTTT.

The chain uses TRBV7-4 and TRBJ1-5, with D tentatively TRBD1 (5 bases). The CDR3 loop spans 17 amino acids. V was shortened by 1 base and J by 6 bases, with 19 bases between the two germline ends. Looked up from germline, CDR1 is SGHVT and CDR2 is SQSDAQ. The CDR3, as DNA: TGTGCCAGCAGCTTAGAATTTGGTCCACAGGTACGTCAGCCCCAGCATTTT. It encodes CASSLEFGPQVRQPQHF.

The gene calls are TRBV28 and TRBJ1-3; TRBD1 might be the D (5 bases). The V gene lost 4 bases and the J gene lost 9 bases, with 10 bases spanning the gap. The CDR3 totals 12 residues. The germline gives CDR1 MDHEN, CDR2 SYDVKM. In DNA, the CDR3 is TGTGCCAGCAGTTCCCCGGGGGGCACCATATATTTT. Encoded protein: CASSSPGGTIYF.

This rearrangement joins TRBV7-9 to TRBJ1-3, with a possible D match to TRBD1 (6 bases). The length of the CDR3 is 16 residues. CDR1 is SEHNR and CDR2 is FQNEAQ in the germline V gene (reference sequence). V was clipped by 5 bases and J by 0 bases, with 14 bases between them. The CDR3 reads CASSTWTVRSGNTIYF. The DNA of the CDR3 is TGTGCCAGCAGCACCTGGACAGTCCGCTCTGGAAACACCATATATTTT.

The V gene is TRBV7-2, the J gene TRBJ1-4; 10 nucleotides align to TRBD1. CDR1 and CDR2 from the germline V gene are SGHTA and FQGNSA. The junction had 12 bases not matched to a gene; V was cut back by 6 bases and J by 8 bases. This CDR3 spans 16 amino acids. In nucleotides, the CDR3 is TGTGCCAGCAGTGCTTCAGGGACAGGGGTGGGAGAAAAACTGTTTTTT. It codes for CASSASGTGVGEKLFF.